Presented here are 5 T cell receptor beta chains from one specimen sequenced in a study of CXCR3 chemokines and chemotherapy response in bladder cancer. One entry per CDR3 protein, called by TCRdb with MiXCR from the PCR reads. This sample has over 10,000 distinct CDR3 sequences; roughly an eighth occur once, and the top ten carry around 26%. The material was obtained from a patient whose treatment included neoadjuvant chemotherapy. These receptors all come from a human donor with bladder cancer that did not respond to neoadjuvant chemotherapy.

By share, this clonotype counts as medium-sized. The chain employs TRBV29-1 and TRBJ1-1; D remains unclear. The CDR3 has 12 amino acids. Trimming cost V 4 bases and J 4 bases, with 10 bases left between them. CDR1 is SQVTM and CDR2 is ANQGSEA in the germline V gene. The DNA for the CDR3 is TGCAGCGTTGTGGGATTTAGCACTGAAGCTTTCTTT. Protein product: CSVVGFSTEAFF.

This clonotype was counted ten times or more. The rearrangement uses TRBV5-4 and TRBJ2-1, with a possible D match to TRBD2 (5 bases). Trimming cost V 2 bases and J 0 bases, with 12 bases left between them. This CDR3 contains 16 residues. Germline-derived CDR1 and CDR2 are SGHNT and YYREEE (reference sequence). CDR3 DNA: TGTGCCAGCAGCTTAATGGTGGGGAGCTCCTACAATGAGCAGTTCTTC. Translated, it gives CASSLMVGSSYNEQFF.

There are a few counts of this clonotype. The rearrangement links TRBV28 to TRBJ1-2; 9 bases are shared with TRBD1. With V trimmed by 4 bases and J by 0 bases, 9 bases remained unmatched. The CDR3 is made up of 17 amino acids. The germline V gene has CDR1 MDHEN and CDR2 SYDVKM. The CDR3 bases are TGTGCCAGCAGTTCCACCGGACAGGGGAATTCTAACTATGGCTACACCTTC. It is translated as CASSSTGQGNSNYGYTF.

There are a few counts of this clonotype. In DNA form, the CDR3 reads TGTGCCAGCTCAACGATACTAGCGGGAGTGGGGGAGCAGTACTTC. This codes for CASSTILAGVGEQYF. The chain combines TRBV12-3 or TRBV12-4 with TRBJ2-7; 11 bases are shared with TRBD2. This CDR3 comprises 15 residues. The J segment lost 7 bases and the V segment lost 8 bases, leaving 13 bases of the junction unmatched.

This clonotype has at least ten counts. The chain has TRBV12-3 or TRBV12-4 and TRBJ2-3; D gene ambiguous. This CDR3 is 16 amino acids long. Trimming cost V 4 bases and J 2 bases, with 16 bases left between them. The CDR3 loop reads CASSSRRNRYTDTQYF. For the CDR3, the DNA is TGTGCCAGCAGTTCGCGACGTAATCGATACACAGATACGCAGTATTTT.